This T cell receptor (beta chain) is drawn from a study of post-analysis software for immune sequencing data. V shed 4 bases and J shed 3 bases, with 11 bases lying between them. There are 14 residues in the CDR3. CDR1 and CDR2 (germline): MDHEN, SYDVKM. Unique molecular identifiers were carried by the TCR beta cDNA libraries. Input amounts of about 0.85 to 10 million T cells were used. These gave roughly 500,000 cDNA molecules, so each molecule approximated one T cell. TCRdb analysed the PCR reads with MiXCR anew, one entry per CDR3 protein. The data show some 690,000 distinct CDR3 sequences, roughly 29% seen once. In regard to this clonotype: Antigen unknown.

Study outcomes and limitations: TRBV5-6, TRBV5-1 and TRBV20-1 belonged to a set of roughly 5 TRBV segments that were more frequent in patients than controls.

This chain joins TRBV28 and TRBJ2-3; D remains unclear. The sequenced sample was blood. This TCR was sampled from a girl aged 5 to 17 with multiple sclerosis. The chain's CDR3 is CASSSDRRTDTQYF. The CDR3 DNA is TGTGCCAGCAGTTCCGACCGAAGGACAGATACGCAGTATTTT.